The 14 T cell receptor beta chains in this list originate from one sample, sequenced in a study of T cell repertoires in cytomegalovirus infection. TCRdb independently ran MiXCR on the reads; one entry per CDR3 protein. The sample has more than 250,000 distinct CDR3 sequences, about 25% seen once. These receptors' targets are unknown. The sample was cultured PBMCs, taken from culture after CMV antigen stimulation. Receptors were obtained from a human donor in good health (CMV status not recorded). Some clones in this sample may be carry-over from other donors' samples.

The rearrangement uses TRBV27 and TRBJ2-7; 9 bases line up with TRBD2. Germline CDR1 is MNHEY and CDR2 is SMNVEV (reference sequence). V lost 5 bases to trimming and J lost 3 bases; unmatched junction nucleotides: 11. This CDR3 is built from 16 residues. CDR3 amino acids: CASSATTSGRLYEQYV. CDR3 coding DNA: TGTGCCAGCAGTGCGACGACTAGCGGCCGACTCTACGAGCAGTACGTC.

This clonotype was observed at least ten times. The chain combines TRBV7-8 with TRBJ2-1, with 8 bases fitting TRBD1. The germline V gene has CDR1 SGHVS and CDR2 FQNEAQ. J lost 7 bases, V lost 5 bases, and 10 bases had no gene match. This CDR3 comprises 15 residues. The CDR3 loop is CASSLGTGGDNEQFF. The CDR3 region has the DNA TGTGCCAGCAGCCTCGGGACAGGCGGCGATAATGAGCAGTTCTTC.

CDR3 amino acids: CASSFGGANYGYTF. The CDR3 DNA follows: TGTGCCAGCAGTTTCGGGGGGGCCAACTATGGCTACACCTTC. The gene calls are TRBV12-3 or TRBV12-4 and TRBJ1-2, with a possible D match to TRBD1 (6 bases). Trimming pared 3 bases from V and 2 bases from J, leaving 10 bases between. This CDR3 region has 14 residues.

This chain joins TRBV6-2 or TRBV6-3 and TRBJ2-1, with 9 nucleotides matching TRBD2. This CDR3 region has 18 residues. The junction had 16 bases not matched to a gene; V was cut back by 5 bases and J by 5 bases. Per the germline V gene, CDR1 is MNHEY and CDR2 is SVGEGT. The CDR3 sequence: CASSLPDPGLARDNEQFF. The CDR3 nucleotides read TGTGCCAGCAGTCTTCCTGATCCTGGACTAGCGAGGGACAATGAGCAGTTCTTC.

This clonotype was seen a handful of times. The chain has TRBV9 and TRBJ1-1; D remains ambiguous. This CDR3 contains 13 residues. The V end lost 0 bases, the J end lost 7 bases, and 10 bases lay between the germline ends. CDR1 is SGDLS, CDR2 YYNGEE, per germline. This CDR3 is CASSVAGFSEAFF. CDR3 sequence (DNA): TGTGCCAGCAGCGTAGCCGGGTTTAGTGAAGCTTTCTTT. Drawing the rest from reference TRBV9 and TRBJ1-1, the complete variable domain is DSGVTQTPKHLITATGQRVTLRCSPRSGDLSVYWYQQSLDQGLQFLIQYYNGEERAKGNILERFSAQQFPDLHSELNLSSLELGDSALYFCASSVAGFSEAFFGQGTRLTVV.

This clonotype was detected many times. DNA for the CDR3: TGTGCCAGCAGCTTAGCTTGGACTAATATGAACACTGAAGCTTTCTTT. Its protein product is CASSLAWTNMNTEAFF. J is TRBJ1-1 and V is TRBV7-6; no clear D. Trimming stripped 0 bases from V and 0 bases from J, with 11 bases between. This CDR3 has 16 residues. Germline lookup yields CDR1 SGHVS and CDR2 FNYEAQ.

The rearrangement links TRBV30 to TRBJ2-6; D is perhaps TRBD1 (5 bases). Germline V gives CDR1 GTSNPN, CDR2 SVGIG (reference sequence). CDR3 size: 12 residues. V was pared by 8 bases and J by 1 base, with 6 bases between. For the CDR3, the DNA is TGTGCCGGGGCGTCTGGGGCCAACGTCCTGACTTTC. This sequence encodes CAGASGANVLTF.

In its sample, this clonotype was seen many times. The chain employs TRBV7-2 and TRBJ2-5, with 10 bases lining up with TRBD2. The trim removed 4 bases at V and 5 bases at J, leaving 13 bases unmatched. Germline assignment: CDR1 SGHTA and CDR2 FQGNSA. This CDR3 contains 17 residues. CDR3 bases: TGTGCCAGCAGCTCCCCTCTAGCGGGAGTCCCCCCGGAGACCCAGTACTTC. Its protein product is CASSSPLAGVPPETQYF.

The chain uses TRBV11-2 and TRBJ1-1; D is undetermined. The germline V gene encodes CDR1 SGHAT and CDR2 FQNNGV. Trimming pared 5 bases from V and 7 bases from J, leaving 11 bases between. CDR3 length: 12 amino acids. CDR3 coding DNA: TGTGCCAGCAGCCCCCTAATGAGTGAAGCTTTCTTT. Its protein product is CASSPLMSEAFF.

This clonotype was counted many times. The DNA of the CDR3 is TGTGCCAGCAGCCACCGATCCCCGGGACGCCGCACAGATACGCAGTATTTT. Protein: CASSHRSPGRRTDTQYF. This chain connects TRBV7-6 to TRBJ2-3, with D perhaps being TRBD1 or TRBD2 (5 bases each). The length of the CDR3 is 17 residues. The V gene's germline CDR1 is SGHVS and CDR2 FNYEAQ. V was trimmed by 5 bases and J by 1 base, leaving 19 bases between them.

The CDR3 DNA is TGTGCCAGCAGTGCGTTATGGACAGGGGTTTTCTCTGGGGCCAACGTCCTGACTTTC. It translates to CASSALWTGVFSGANVLTF. This chain joins TRBV6-5 and TRBJ2-6; 9 bases line up with TRBD1. Germline V gene data show CDR1 as MNHEY and CDR2 as SVGAGI. This CDR3 has 19 amino acids. J gave up 0 bases and V 5 bases, and 11 bases lay outside the gene matches.

This sequence joins TRBV28 and TRBJ2-3; TRBD1 or TRBD2 may be the D gene (5 bases each). Trimming pared 11 bases from V and 7 bases from J, leaving 16 bases between. Germline-derived CDR1 and CDR2 are MDHEN and SYDVKM. The CDR3 totals 12 residues. The CDR3 sequence is CAGGGRTHTQYF. In DNA, the CDR3 is TGTGCCGGGGGTGGACGGACCCATACGCAGTATTTT.

A few counts support this clonotype. The chain recombines TRBV19 with TRBJ1-1; the match to TRBD1 covers 7 bases. Germline loops: CDR1 LNHDA, CDR2 SQIVND (reference sequence). The length of the CDR3 is 15 residues. Losses at the gene ends were 5 bases for V and 0 bases for J; bases not matched to a gene: 6. CDR3 sequence: CASSLRQGVNTEAFF. The CDR3 DNA reads TGTGCCAGTAGTTTGCGGCAGGGGGTGAACACTGAAGCTTTCTTT.

This clonotype occurred a few times. This rearrangement joins TRBV6-1 to TRBJ1-1; a possible D gene is TRBD1 (6 bases). Per germline, CDR1 MNHNS and CDR2 SASEGT. V was pared by 6 bases and J by 4 bases, with 12 bases between. The CDR3 extends over 13 amino acids. The CDR3: CASSIIGGTEAFF. The CDR3 DNA sequence: TGTGCCAGCAGCATCATAGGGGGCACTGAAGCTTTCTTT.